Ten or more counts support the clone carrying this T cell receptor (beta chain). The data originate from a study of spatial heterogeneity in lung cancer. Stated time point: sample taken at primary tumor resection. Each CDR3 protein gets one entry after TCRdb re-called the 5' RACE reads with MiXCR. The sample carries more than 20,000 distinct CDR3 sequences, 4.5% to 5.5% recorded once. The junction had 0 bases not matched to a gene; V was cut back by 0 bases and J by 0 bases. The CDR3 is 16 residues long. Germline V gives CDR1 LGHNA, CDR2 YNFKEQ. This chain connects TRBV4-2 to TRBJ1-3; 9 nucleotides align to TRBD1. The sample in question was PBMCs, obtained at surgery. This clonotype was sampled from a male donor with early-stage non-small cell lung cancer. The CDR3 protein is CASSQEDRGSGNTIYF. As DNA, the CDR3 is TGTGCCAGCAGCCAAGAGGACAGGGGCTCTGGAAACACCATATATTTT.